These T cell receptor beta chains were read from a single sample in a study of blood T cell repertoires in COVID-19. The assay was immunoSEQ multiplex PCR, and TCRdb's table has in-frame clones only and misses some. Among 150,000 to 200,000 clones listed, about 86% were seen once. What was sequenced was peripheral blood. These receptors came from a young woman who had recovered from COVID-19. Both conserved end residues are part of each CDR3. A D gene is named only where the DNA matches it firmly. The size field is filled for only some rows; it gives once, few, many or a size class.

V: TRBV30
size: .
J: TRBJ1-5
D: TRBD1
DNA: TGTGCCTGGAGTAAAGGGGGCGGTCAGCCCCAGCATTTT
CDR3: CAWSKGGGQPQHF

V: TRBV9
size: once
J: TRBJ1-1
D: .
DNA: TGTGCCAGCAGCACCCGAGCACTTAACACTGAAGCTTTCTTT
CDR3: CASSTRALNTEAFF

V: TRBV6-5
size: .
J: TRBJ2-1
D: .
DNA: TGTGCCAGCAGGTCGGGCAATGAGCAGTTCTTC
CDR3: CASRSGNEQFF

V: TRBV6-6
size: .
J: TRBJ1-6
D: .
DNA: TGTGCCAGCGGACTTCTCTCCTATAATTCACCCCTCCACTTT
CDR3: CASGLLSYNSPLHF

V: TRBV4-3
size: .
J: TRBJ1-6
D: .
DNA: TGCGCCAGCAGCCAAGAAGGAGGGTTGCTCCACTTT
CDR3: CASSQEGGLLHF

V: TRBV7-9
size: .
J: TRBJ2-7
D: TRBD1
DNA: TGTGCCAGCAGCTCCGGGACAGGGGTCGAGCAGTACTTC
CDR3: CASSSGTGVEQYF

V: TRBV29-1
size: .
J: TRBJ1-1
D: .
DNA: TGCAGCGAAGAGCAGGGTGGGACTGAAGCTTTCTTT
CDR3: CSEEQGGTEAFF

V: TRBV7-3
size: once
J: TRBJ2-3
D: TRBD2
DNA: TGTGCCAGCAGCTTACTAGCGGGGTCCACAGATACGCAGTATTTT
CDR3: CASSLLAGSTDTQYF

V: TRBV27
size: .
J: TRBJ1-5
D: TRBD1
DNA: TGTGCCAGCAGTTCCGGACAGGGAAATCAGCCCCAGCATTTT
CDR3: CASSSGQGNQPQHF

V: TRBV4-3
size: few
J: TRBJ2-2
D: .
DNA: TGCGCCAGCAGCCAAGACAGGGATTGGACCGGGGAGCTGTTTTTT
CDR3: CASSQDRDWTGELFF

V: TRBV10-3
size: .
J: TRBJ2-1
D: TRBD2
DNA: TGTGCCACGATAGCGGGAACCTACAATGAGCAGTTCTTC
CDR3: CATIAGTYNEQFF

V: TRBV21-1
size: few
J: TRBJ2-3
D: .
DNA: TGTGCCAGCAGCAAAGAAACAGAAAGCACAGATACGCAGTATTTT
CDR3: CASSKETESTDTQYF

V: TRBV9
size: .
J: TRBJ1-2
D: .
DNA: TGTGCCAGCAGCGTTTTAGTGTCCGGGAGTAGGGGCTACACCTTC
CDR3: CASSVLVSGSRGYTF

V: TRBV2
size: .
J: TRBJ2-1
D: TRBD2
DNA: TGTGCCAGCAGTGAAAGGCTAGCGGGACCGGAGAATGAGCAGTTCTTC
CDR3: CASSERLAGPENEQFF

V: TRBV5-5
size: .
J: TRBJ2-4
D: .
DNA: TGTGCCAGCAGCCCCTCAGGCGACATTCAGTACTTC
CDR3: CASSPSGDIQYF

V: TRBV7-9
size: .
J: TRBJ1-4
D: .
DNA: TGTGCCAGCAGCTTACTCAAGGACAGTAATGAAAAACTGTTTTTT
CDR3: CASSLLKDSNEKLFF

V: TRBV7-3
size: few
J: TRBJ2-1
D: TRBD2
DNA: TGTGCCAGCAGCCTCACATCTAGCGGCAATGAGCAGTTCTTC
CDR3: CASSLTSSGNEQFF

V: TRBV15
size: .
J: TRBJ1-1
D: TRBD1
DNA: TGTGCCACCAGCCACCCTTTGACAGGGTCCACTGAAGCTTTCTTT
CDR3: CATSHPLTGSTEAFF

V: TRBV5-4
size: many
J: TRBJ2-2
D: .
DNA: TGTGCCAGCAGCTTTAAACAGGTTAAGTTCACCGGGGAGCTGTTTTTT
CDR3: CASSFKQVKFTGELFF

V: TRBV7-3
size: .
J: TRBJ2-6
D: .
DNA: TGTGCCAGCAGCTTGGGAGTCTCTGGGGCCAACGTCCTGACTTTC
CDR3: CASSLGVSGANVLTF

V: TRBV29-1
size: .
J: TRBJ2-3
D: TRBD2
DNA: TGCAGCGTTGGACTAGCGGGACCAGATACGCAGTATTTT
CDR3: CSVGLAGPDTQYF

V: TRBV14
size: .
J: TRBJ1-2
D: .
DNA: TGTGCCAGCAGCCAAGACAAAGGGGGCTATGGCTACACCTTC
CDR3: CASSQDKGGYGYTF

V: TRBV20-1
size: .
J: TRBJ1-1
D: .
DNA: TGCAGTGCGAGTATCGCGGGAGTTCTGAACACTGAAGCTTTCTTT
CDR3: CSASIAGVLNTEAFF

V: TRBV9
size: .
J: TRBJ2-2
D: .
DNA: TGTGCCAGCAGCGTCTCCGGGGAGCTGTTTTTT
CDR3: CASSVSGELFF

V: TRBV2
size: once
J: TRBJ2-1
D: .
DNA: TGTGCCAGCAGCGCGCCCGGACAGAATATCGACAATGAGCAGTTCTTC
CDR3: CASSAPGQNIDNEQFF

V: TRBV7-6
size: .
J: TRBJ1-3
D: .
DNA: TGTGCCACTAGGGGTGGGGTTGCTGGAAACACCATATATTTT
CDR3: CATRGGVAGNTIYF

V: TRBV19
size: .
J: TRBJ2-3
D: .
DNA: TGTGCCAGTAGTACCCCCGGGACATATACGCAGTATTTT
CDR3: CASSTPGTYTQYF

V: TRBV7-8
size: few
J: TRBJ2-1
D: .
DNA: TGTGCCAGCAGCGCCCGCGAGGGTATCGATGAGCAGTTCTTC
CDR3: CASSAREGIDEQFF

V: TRBV5-1
size: few
J: TRBJ2-3
D: .
DNA: TGCGCCAGCAGCAGCGCGGGCCGGACAGATACGCAGTATTTT
CDR3: CASSSAGRTDTQYF

V: TRBV7-2
size: .
J: TRBJ2-7
D: TRBD2
DNA: TGTGCCAGCAGCCCGGCAACTAGCGGTGCCTACGAGCAGTACTTC
CDR3: CASSPATSGAYEQYF

V: TRBV6-5
size: few
J: TRBJ1-2
D: .
DNA: TGTGCCACCCGGAGACCGTGGGGCTACACCTTC
CDR3: CATRRPWGYTF

V: TRBV11-2
size: .
J: TRBJ1-1
D: TRBD1
DNA: TGTGCCAGCAGCCCAGACAGGGGGCAGTCTTTCTTT
CDR3: CASSPDRGQSFF

V: TRBV19
size: once
J: TRBJ1-3
D: TRBD1
DNA: TGTGCCAGCGCCCGGGACAGGGGACCCGGAAACACCATATATTTT
CDR3: CASARDRGPGNTIYF

V: TRBV4-3
size: .
J: TRBJ2-1
D: TRBD2
DNA: TGCGCCAGCAGCCTCCAAGGGACTAACCTCAATGAGCAGTTCTTC
CDR3: CASSLQGTNLNEQFF

V: TRBV10-3
size: .
J: TRBJ2-2
D: .
DNA: TGTGCCATCAGTGAGAGGCGGGACACCGGGGAGCTGTTTTTT
CDR3: CAISERRDTGELFF

V: TRBV5-1
size: .
J: TRBJ2-1
D: .
DNA: TGCGCCAGCAGCCTCGGACAGACCAATGAGCAGTTCTTC
CDR3: CASSLGQTNEQFF

V: TRBV5-1
size: once
J: TRBJ1-4
D: TRBD1
DNA: TGCGCCAGCAGCGTCAGGGGGACAGGGGTAGAAAAACTGTTTTTT
CDR3: CASSVRGTGVEKLFF

V: TRBV18
size: .
J: TRBJ1-2
D: .
DNA: TGTGCCAGCTCACCGTCACAGGCCTCTGGCTACACCTTC
CDR3: CASSPSQASGYTF

V: TRBV9
size: .
J: TRBJ2-1
D: .
DNA: TGTGCCAGCAGCGGCAAACGGGGCGGGACCTCCTACAATGAGCAGTTCTTC
CDR3: CASSGKRGGTSYNEQFF

V: TRBV27
size: once
J: TRBJ1-2
D: .
DNA: TGTGCCAGCAACAAATACGGACAGTGCGACACCTTC
CDR3: CASNKYGQCDTF

V: TRBV9
size: .
J: TRBJ2-3
D: .
DNA: TGTGCCAGCAGCGTAGCTCCCGGGAGCGGAGGCACAGATACGCAGTATTTT
CDR3: CASSVAPGSGGTDTQYF

V: TRBV4-3
size: .
J: TRBJ2-2
D: TRBD1
DNA: TGCGCCAGCAGCCCTCAGACAGGGTTAACCGGGGAGCTGTTTTTT
CDR3: CASSPQTGLTGELFF

V: TRBV9
size: .
J: TRBJ1-2
D: .
DNA: TGTGCCAGCAGCGTAGATACCAAGGGGTATGGCTACACCTTC
CDR3: CASSVDTKGYGYTF